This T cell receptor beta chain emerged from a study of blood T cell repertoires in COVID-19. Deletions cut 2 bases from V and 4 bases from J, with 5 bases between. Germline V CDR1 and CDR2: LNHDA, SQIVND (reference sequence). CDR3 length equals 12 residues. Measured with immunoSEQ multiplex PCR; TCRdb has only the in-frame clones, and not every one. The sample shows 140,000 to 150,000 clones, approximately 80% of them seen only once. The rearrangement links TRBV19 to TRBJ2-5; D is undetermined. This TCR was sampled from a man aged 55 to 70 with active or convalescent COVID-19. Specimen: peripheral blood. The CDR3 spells CASSIPGETQYF. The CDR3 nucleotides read TGTGCCAGTAGTATACCCGGAGAGACCCAGTACTTC.